Sequencing of this T cell receptor beta chain was carried out in a study of regulatory T cells in long-lasting Graves disease. Time point here: newly diagnosed GD, antithyroid drugs for less than 3 months. After RNA was extracted from PBMCs, the TCR library was made from it. CDR1 and CDR2 from the germline V gene are MDHEN and SYDVKM. The CDR3 loop spans 14 amino acids. V lost 5 bases to trimming and J lost 1 base, with 12 bases between them. Points from the study as a whole: With persistent disease, TRBV28, TRBJ1-2 and TRBJ2-5 were the favored segments.

As to this clonotype: Antigen: not known.

HTBI primers from iRepertoire and Arm-PCR of CDR3 regions yielded the TCR beta libraries. Each CDR3 protein is one row after TCRdb ran MiXCR on the multiplex PCR reads. Of a few hundred thousand distinct CDR3 sequences in the sample, about 15% were seen once. These same records also appear under a second study, on T cells in Graves' hyperthyroidism and ophthalmopathy.

This clonotype was sampled from a woman under 30 with Graves disease. The V gene is TRBV28, the J gene TRBJ2-7, with D possibly being TRBD2 (6 bases). Sequences were derived from peripheral blood mononuclear cells (PBMCs), sampled at new diagnosis, from a patient treated with antithyroid drugs. This CDR3 reads CASSDSGSSYEQYF. The CDR3 nucleotides are TGTGCCAGCAGTGATAGCGGATCTTCCTACGAGCAGTACTTC.